This TCR beta chain was found in a study of human T cells and chemical hapten exposure. General study points: Patch test score was positively correlated with the counts of PT1 expanded TCRs.

In this sample, this clonotype turned up many times. Antigen unknown. This sample's time point: pre-sensitization, week 0. Treatment denoted: therapeutic diphenylcyclopropenone sensitization with weekly scalp DPC. Each CDR3 protein gets one entry after TCRdb re-called the RACE reads with MiXCR. Of under 100,000 distinct CDR3 sequences in the sample, roughly 8.5% are singletons; the top ten hold around 2.6%. The CDR3 sequence is 14 residues long. Germline-derived CDR1 and CDR2 are MDHEN and SYDVKM. V gave up 7 bases and J gave up 8 bases, with 17 bases separating them. This sequence joins TRBV28 and TRBJ1-4; a weak D match, TRBD1 (6 bases). This sequence was found in a man in his forties with alopecia areata. Some clones in this sample may be carry-over from other donors' samples. The material was whole blood, obtained in connection with sensitization to the hapten diphenylcyclopropenone (DPC). DNA for the CDR3: TGTGCCAGCACCCAACGGGGGCGTGGGGAAAAACTGTTTTTT. Translation: CASTQRGRGEKLFF.